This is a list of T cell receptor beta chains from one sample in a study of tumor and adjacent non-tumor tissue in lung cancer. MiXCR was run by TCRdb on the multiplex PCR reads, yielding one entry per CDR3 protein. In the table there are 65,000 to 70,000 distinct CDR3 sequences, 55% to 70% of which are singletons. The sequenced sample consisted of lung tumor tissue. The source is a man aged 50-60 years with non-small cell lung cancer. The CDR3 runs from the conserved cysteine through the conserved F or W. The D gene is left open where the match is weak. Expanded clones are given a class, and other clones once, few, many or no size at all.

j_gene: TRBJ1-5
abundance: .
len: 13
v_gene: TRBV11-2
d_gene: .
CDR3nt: TGTGCCAGCACCTTAGATCATAATCAGCCCCAGCATTTT
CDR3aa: CASTLDHNQPQHF

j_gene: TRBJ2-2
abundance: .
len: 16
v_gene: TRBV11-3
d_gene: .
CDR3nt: TGTGCCAGCAGCTTGGGGGCAGGAACGAACACCTGGGAGCTGTTTTTT
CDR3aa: CASSLGAGTNTWELFF

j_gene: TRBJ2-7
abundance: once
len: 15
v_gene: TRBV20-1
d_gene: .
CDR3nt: TGCAGTGCTAGACCTCCTGCGGGCAGGAACCACAAGCAGTACTTC
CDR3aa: CSARPPAGRNHKQYF

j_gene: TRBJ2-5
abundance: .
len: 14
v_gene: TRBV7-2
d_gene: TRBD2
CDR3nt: TGTGCCAACAGCTTAGATGGGCGGGAGAGGCGAAAGTACTTC
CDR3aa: CANSLDGRERRKYF

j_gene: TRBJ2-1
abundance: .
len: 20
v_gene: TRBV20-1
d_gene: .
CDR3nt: TGCAGTGCTAGCGTATACCCATCGACTTTTAGTCTGGGGGAGTACAAAGAGCAGTTCTTC
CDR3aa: CSASVYPSTFSLGEYKEQFF

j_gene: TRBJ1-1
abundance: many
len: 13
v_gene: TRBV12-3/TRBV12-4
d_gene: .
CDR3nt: TGTGCCAGCAGTTTAGTCCGGGGGACTGAAGCTTTCTTT
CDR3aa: CASSLVRGTEAFF

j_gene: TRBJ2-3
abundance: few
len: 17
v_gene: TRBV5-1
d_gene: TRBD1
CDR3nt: TGCGCCAGCAGCTTGGGCGCCGGGACAGCTAGCACGGATACGCAGTATTTT
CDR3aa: CASSLGAGTASTDTQYF

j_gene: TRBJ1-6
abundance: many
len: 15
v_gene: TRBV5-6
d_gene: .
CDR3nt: TGTGCCAGCAGCTTGGAGGTCGGCTCTAATTCACCCCTCCACTTT
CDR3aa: CASSLEVGSNSPLHF

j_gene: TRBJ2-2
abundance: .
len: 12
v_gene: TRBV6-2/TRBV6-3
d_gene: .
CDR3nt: TGTGCCAATGGTACGAGGGCCGGGGAGCTGTTTTTC
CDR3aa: CANGTRAGELFF

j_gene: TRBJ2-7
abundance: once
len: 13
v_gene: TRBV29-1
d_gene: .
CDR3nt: TGCAGCGCTGCAGGATTGGCCTACAATGAGCAGTACTTC
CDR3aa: CSAAGLAYNEQYF

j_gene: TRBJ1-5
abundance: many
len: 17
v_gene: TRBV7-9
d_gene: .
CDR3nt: TGTGCCAGCAGCCCGGGGCAGGGGACCGGTGGCAATCAGCCCCAGCATTTT
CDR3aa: CASSPGQGTGGNQPQHF

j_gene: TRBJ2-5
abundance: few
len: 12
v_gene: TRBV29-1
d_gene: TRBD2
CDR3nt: TGCAGCGTGGGGAGGGCGAGAGAGACCCAGCACTTC
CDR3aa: CSVGRARETQHF

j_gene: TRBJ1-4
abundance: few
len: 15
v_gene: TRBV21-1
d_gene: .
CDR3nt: TGTGCCAGCAGCAAAGCGGCCGTAACTAATGAAAAACTGTTTTTT
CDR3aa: CASSKAAVTNEKLFF

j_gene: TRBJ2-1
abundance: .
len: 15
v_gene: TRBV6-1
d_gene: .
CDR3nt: TGTGCCACCAGTGAACTGGGGGTGGGGTACGATGAGCAGTTCTTC
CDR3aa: CATSELGVGYDEQFF

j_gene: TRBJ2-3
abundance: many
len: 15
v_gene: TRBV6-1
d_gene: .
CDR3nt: TGTGCCAGCAGTGAAGCCCATAGGGGACGTGACCCGCAGTATTTT
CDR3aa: CASSEAHRGRDPQYF

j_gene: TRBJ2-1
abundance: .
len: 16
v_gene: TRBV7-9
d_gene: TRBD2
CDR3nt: TGTGCCAGCAGCCACCCCCGGGGGGGGAGCTACAATGAGCTGTTCTTC
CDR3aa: CASSHPRGGSYNELFF

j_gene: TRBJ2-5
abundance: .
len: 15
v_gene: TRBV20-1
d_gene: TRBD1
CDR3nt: TGCAGTGCCCATGACCGGGACAGGGGGTCAAAGACCCAGTACTTC
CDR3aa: CSAHDRDRGSKTQYF

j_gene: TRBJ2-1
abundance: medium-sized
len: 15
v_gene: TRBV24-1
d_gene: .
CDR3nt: TGTGCCACCAGTGAGGGGGGATGGCCCACAAATGAGCAGTTCTTC
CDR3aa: CATSEGGWPTNEQFF

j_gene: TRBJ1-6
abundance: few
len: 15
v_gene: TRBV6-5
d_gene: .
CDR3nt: TGTGCCAGCAGTGAGACGACAGGTGATAATTCACCCCTCCGCTTT
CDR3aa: CASSETTGDNSPLRF

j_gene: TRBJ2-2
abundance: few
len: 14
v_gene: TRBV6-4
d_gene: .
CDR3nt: TGTGCCAGCAGTGACGATGACAACACCGGGGAGCTGTTTTTC
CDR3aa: CASSDDDNTGELFF

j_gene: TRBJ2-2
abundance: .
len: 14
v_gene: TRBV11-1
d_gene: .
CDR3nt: TGTGCCAGCAGTTGTCAGGGTAAGCCCGGGGAGCTGTTTTTT
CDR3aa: CASSCQGKPGELFF

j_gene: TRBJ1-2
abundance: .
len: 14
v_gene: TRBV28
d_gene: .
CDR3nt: TGTGCCAGCAGTTTTAATCGGGAGGGGAATCGCTACACCTTC
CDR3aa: CASSFNREGNRYTF

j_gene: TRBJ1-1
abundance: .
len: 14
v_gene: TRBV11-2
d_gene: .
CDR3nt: TGTGCCAGCTGCTTAGAAGACAGGAGTACTGAAGCTTTCTTT
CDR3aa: CASCLEDRSTEAFF

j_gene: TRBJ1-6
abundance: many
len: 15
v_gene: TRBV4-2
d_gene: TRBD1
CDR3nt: TGTGCCAGCAGCCAAGAAACAGGGGATAATTCACCCCTCCACTTT
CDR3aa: CASSQETGDNSPLHF

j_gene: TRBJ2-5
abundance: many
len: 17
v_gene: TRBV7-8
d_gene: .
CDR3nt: TGTGCCAGCAGCTTAGTTTGGCGGGGACAGCCCCAAGAGACCCAGTACTTC
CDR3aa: CASSLVWRGQPQETQYF

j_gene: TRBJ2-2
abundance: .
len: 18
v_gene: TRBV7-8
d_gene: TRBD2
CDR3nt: TGTGCCAGCAGCTTACGGGCTAGCGGGGGGCCCGGCACCGGGGAGCTGTTTTTT
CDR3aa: CASSLRASGGPGTGELFF